This paragraph reports one T cell receptor (beta chain). No antigen is known for it. Base qualities are not recorded, but no much larger clone differs from it by a single base. Patients with autoimmune disease history or receiving systemic immunosuppression were excluded from the trial. Peripheral blood for TCR sequencing was drawn from every dose cohort at baseline, at cycle 4 day 1 and at cycle 7 day 1. The samples were drawn from a first-in-human, open-label, multicenter phase I dose-escalation trial of ivuxolimab. The trial enrolled adults with locally advanced or metastatic head and neck squamous cell, hepatocellular, melanoma or renal cell carcinoma. Before TCR sequencing, CD4+ T cells and CD8+ T cells from peripheral blood were sorted into separate populations. This sample was included in a study of OX40 agonist ivuxolimab in advanced cancers. Study-level background: Ivuxolimab was an agonistic, fully human IgG2 monoclonal antibody directed against OX40 (CD134), a costimulatory receptor. Peripheral TCRbeta sequencing aimed to test whether ivuxolimab altered TCR sequence diversity and caused clonal T-cell expansion. Three dose-escalation patients achieved partial responses, one with hepatocellular carcinoma and two with cutaneous melanoma. Among the 52 dose-escalation patients, approximately 20 had hepatocellular carcinoma, approximately 15 melanoma, 9 renal cell carcinoma and 9 head and neck cancer. Patients were allowed to have had prior anti-PD-1, anti-PD-L1 or anti-CTLA-4 therapy, and 30% to 40% of the dose-escalation patients had been treated with checkpoint inhibitors. The dose-escalation cohort was 82.7% male with a mean age of approximately 60 years, ranging from about 23 to 85. The paper covers the monotherapy dose-escalation part of the phase I ivuxolimab trial, which included N of about 56 patients. Intravenous ivuxolimab was administered to patients every 2 weeks at six dose levels: 0.01, 0.1, 0.3, 1.5, 3 and 10 mg/kg.

General findings and caveats noted by the study authors: At doses of 0.1 to 3.0 mg/kg, clonal expansion of both CD4+ and CD8+ blood T cells was observed from baseline to week 6. The antigen specificity of the clonally expanded peripheral T cells was not determined. Low levels of normalized T-cell clonal expansion were also shown by some nonresponding patients. On average, CD8+ T cells showed more expanded clones than CD4+ T cells after ivuxolimab. In the 0.1-3.0 mg/kg groups, partial responders were among the patients with the lowest normalized peripheral clonal expansion, particularly in CD8+ T cells.

For sequencing of the TCRbeta CDR3 region, genomic DNA was extracted from the sorted cells. TCRbeta CDR3 regions were sequenced using the immunoSEQ Assay. The table comes from immuneACCESS by way of TCRdb, which keeps in-frame sequences with V and J called. Part of the clones is missing from these tables; in studies checked, under half for an unresolved V gene and the rest for unknown reasons. The sample profile shows over 65,000 clones; about 90% of them were found once. Nearly 0.55% of the sample comes from the top ten. Trimming removed 0 bases from V and 0 bases from J; the gene matches leave 6 bases unexplained. CDR1 and CDR2 are drawn from the germline V gene (reference sequence): SGHKS, YYEKEE. Including the terminal cysteine and phenylalanine, the CDR3 comprises 17 residues. The CDR3 DNA has 51 bases and is translated from base 1.

The rearranged segments are TRBV5-5 and TRBJ1-5; 7 central nucleotides agree with TRBD1. The receptor comes from an adult with an advanced solid tumor such as melanoma, head and neck, liver or kidney cancer. Sequenced here: CD4+ or CD8+ T cells sorted from blood, sampled in a trial of the OX40 agonist ivuxolimab. The sequenced DNA is TGTGCCAGCAGCTTGGGATCGGGACAGCTTAGCAATCAGCCCCAGCATTTT. Its translation is CASSLGSGQLSNQPQHF.